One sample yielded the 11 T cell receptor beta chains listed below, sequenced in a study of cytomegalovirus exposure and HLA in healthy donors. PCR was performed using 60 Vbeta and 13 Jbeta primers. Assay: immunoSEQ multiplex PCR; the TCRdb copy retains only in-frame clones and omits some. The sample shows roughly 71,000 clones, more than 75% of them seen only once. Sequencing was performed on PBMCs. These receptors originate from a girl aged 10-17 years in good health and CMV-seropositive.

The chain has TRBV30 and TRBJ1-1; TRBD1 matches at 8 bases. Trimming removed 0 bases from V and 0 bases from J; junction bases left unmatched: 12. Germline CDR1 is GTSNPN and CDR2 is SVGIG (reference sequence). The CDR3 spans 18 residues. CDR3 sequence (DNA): TGTGCCTGGAGTGTACGTTGGGACAGGAAAAAGATGAACACTGAAGCTTTCTTT. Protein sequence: CAWSVRWDRKKMNTEAFF. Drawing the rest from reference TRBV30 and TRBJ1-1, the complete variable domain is SQTIHQWPATLVQPVGSPLSLECTVEGTSNPNLYWYRQAAGRGLQLLFYSVGIGQISSEVPQNLSASRPQDRQFILSSKKLLLSDSGFYLCAWSVRWDRKKMNTEAFFGQGTRLTVV.

The CDR3 sequence: CASSQDRGILRGIQYF. The CDR3 DNA is TGCGCCAGCAGCCAAGATCGCGGGATACTAAGGGGCATTCAGTACTTC. The chain employs TRBV4-1 and TRBJ2-4, with D possibly being TRBD2 (6 bases). The germline V gene has CDR1 MGHRA and CDR2 YSYEKL. This CDR3 spans 16 amino acids. Trimming shortened V by 0 bases and J by 9 bases, and 18 bases separated the two germline ends.

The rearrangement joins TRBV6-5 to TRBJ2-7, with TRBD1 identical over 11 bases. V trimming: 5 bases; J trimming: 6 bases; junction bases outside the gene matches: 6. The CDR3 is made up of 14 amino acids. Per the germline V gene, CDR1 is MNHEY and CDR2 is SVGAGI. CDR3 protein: CASSRTGGNGEQYF. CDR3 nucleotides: TGTGCCAGCAGTAGGACAGGGGGCAACGGCGAGCAGTACTTC.

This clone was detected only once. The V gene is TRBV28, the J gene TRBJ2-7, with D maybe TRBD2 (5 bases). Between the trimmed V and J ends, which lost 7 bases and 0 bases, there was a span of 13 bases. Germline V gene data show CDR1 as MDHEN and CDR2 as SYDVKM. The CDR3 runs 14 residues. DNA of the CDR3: TGTGCCAGCAAGGAGGAGGACCACTCCTACGAGCAGTACTTC. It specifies CASKEEDHSYEQYF.

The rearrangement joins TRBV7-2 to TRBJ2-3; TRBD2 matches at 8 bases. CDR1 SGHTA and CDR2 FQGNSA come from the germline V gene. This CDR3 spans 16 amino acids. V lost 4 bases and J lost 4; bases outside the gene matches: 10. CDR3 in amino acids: CASSSASGRRADTQYF. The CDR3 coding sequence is TGTGCCAGCAGCTCCGCCAGCGGGAGACGCGCAGATACGCAGTATTTT.

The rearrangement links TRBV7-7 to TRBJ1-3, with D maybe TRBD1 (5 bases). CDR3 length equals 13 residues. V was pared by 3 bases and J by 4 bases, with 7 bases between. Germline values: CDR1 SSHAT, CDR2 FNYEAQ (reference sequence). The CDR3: CASSLDTGNTIYF. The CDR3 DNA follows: TGTGCCAGCAGCTTGGACACGGGAAACACCATATATTTT.

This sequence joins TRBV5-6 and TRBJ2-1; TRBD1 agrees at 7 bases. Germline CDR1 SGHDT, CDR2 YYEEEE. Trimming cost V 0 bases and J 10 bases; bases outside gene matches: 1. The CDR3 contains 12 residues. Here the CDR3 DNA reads TGTGCCAGCAGCTTGGGAGGGGGCGAGCAGTTCTTC. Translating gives CASSLGGGEQFF.

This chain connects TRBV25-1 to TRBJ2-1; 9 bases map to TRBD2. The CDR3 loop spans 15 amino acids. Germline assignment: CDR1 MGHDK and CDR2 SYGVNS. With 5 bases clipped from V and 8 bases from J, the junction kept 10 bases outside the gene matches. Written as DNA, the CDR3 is TGTGCCAGCAGTCCCCCTCTAGCGGGGAAGTATGAGCAGTTCTTC. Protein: CASSPPLAGKYEQFF.

DNA of the CDR3: TGTGCCAGCAGCTTCCCAGGACAAGGAACTGAAAAACTGTTTTTT. As protein: CASSFPGQGTEKLFF. The V gene is TRBV5-4, the J gene TRBJ1-4, with D possibly TRBD1 on 5 matching bases. The germline V gene encodes CDR1 SGHNT and CDR2 YYREEE (reference sequence). The V end was cut by 2 bases, the J end by 7 bases, with 15 bases between. The CDR3 has 15 residues.

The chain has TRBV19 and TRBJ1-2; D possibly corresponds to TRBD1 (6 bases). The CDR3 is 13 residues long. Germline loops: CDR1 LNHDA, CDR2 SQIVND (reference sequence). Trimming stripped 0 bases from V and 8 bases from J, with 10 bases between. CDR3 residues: CASSIEGAFGYTF. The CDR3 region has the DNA TGTGCCAGTAGTATAGAGGGGGCGTTCGGCTACACCTTC.

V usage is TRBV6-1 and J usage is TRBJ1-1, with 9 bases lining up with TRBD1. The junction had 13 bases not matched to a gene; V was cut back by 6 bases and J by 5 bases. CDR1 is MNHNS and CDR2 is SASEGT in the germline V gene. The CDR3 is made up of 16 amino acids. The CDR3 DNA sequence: TGTGCCAGCAGAGAAACAGGGGGCGCCTTAGGAACTGAAGCTTTCTTT. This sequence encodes CASRETGGALGTEAFF.